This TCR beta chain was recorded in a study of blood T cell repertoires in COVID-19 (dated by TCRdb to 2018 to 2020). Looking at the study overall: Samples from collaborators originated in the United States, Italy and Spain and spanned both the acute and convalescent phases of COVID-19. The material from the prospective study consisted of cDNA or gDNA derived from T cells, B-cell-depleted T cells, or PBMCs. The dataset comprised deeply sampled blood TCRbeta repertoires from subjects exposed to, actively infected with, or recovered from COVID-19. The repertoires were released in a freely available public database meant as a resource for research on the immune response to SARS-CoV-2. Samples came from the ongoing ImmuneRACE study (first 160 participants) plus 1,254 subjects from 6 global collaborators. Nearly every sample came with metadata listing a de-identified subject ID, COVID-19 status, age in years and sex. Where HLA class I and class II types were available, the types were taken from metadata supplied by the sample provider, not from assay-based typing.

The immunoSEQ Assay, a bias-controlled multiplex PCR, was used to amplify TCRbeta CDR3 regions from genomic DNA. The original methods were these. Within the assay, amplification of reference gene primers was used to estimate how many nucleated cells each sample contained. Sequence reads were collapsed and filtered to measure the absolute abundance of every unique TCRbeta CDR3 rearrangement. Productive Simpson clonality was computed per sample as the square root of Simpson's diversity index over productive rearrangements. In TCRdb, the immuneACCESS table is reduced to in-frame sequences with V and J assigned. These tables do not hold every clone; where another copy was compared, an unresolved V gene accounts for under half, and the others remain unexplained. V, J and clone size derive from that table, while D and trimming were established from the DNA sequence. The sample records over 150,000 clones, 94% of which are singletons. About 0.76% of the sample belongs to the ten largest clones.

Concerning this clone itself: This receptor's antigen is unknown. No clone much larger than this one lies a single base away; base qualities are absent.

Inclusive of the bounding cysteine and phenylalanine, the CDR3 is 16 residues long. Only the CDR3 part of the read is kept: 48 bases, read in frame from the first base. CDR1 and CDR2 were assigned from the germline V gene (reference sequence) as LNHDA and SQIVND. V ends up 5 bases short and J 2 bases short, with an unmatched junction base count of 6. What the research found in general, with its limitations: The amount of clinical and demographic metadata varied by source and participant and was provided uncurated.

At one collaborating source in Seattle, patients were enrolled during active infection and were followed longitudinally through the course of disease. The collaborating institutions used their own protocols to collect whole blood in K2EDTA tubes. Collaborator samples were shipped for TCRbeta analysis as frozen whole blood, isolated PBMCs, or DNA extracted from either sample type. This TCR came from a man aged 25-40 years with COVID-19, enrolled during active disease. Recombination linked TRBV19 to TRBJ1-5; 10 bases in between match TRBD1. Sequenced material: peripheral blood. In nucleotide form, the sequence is TGTGCCAGTAGTGTACGACAGGGGGCCGGCAATCAGCCCCAGCATTTT. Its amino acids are CASSVRQGAGNQPQHF.